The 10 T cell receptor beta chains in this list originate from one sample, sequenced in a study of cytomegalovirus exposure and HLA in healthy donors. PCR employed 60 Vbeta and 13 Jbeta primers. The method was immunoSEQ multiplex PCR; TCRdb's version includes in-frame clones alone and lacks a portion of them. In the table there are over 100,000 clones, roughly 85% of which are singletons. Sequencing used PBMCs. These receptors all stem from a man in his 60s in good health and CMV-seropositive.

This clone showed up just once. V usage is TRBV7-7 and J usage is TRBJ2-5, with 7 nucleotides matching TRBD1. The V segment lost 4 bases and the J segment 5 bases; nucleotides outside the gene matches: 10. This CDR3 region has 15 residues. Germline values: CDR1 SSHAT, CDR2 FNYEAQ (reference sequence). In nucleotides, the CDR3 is TGTGCCAGCAGCTCCGATCGACAGGGCTGGGAGACCCAGTACTTC. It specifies CASSSDRQGWETQYF.

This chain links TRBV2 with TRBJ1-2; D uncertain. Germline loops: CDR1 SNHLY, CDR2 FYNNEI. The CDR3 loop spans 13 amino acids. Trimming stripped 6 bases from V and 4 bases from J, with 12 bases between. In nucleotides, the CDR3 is TGTGCCAGCAGGGACTTCGGAATCTATGGCTACACCTTC. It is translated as CASRDFGIYGYTF.

CDR3 sequence reads: CASSYRTSGDTQYF. The CDR3 nucleotides read TGTGCCAGCAGTTACCGTACCTCGGGAGATACGCAGTATTTT. The V call is TRBV6-5, the J call TRBJ2-3; D call uncertain. V was pared by 2 bases and J by 5 bases, with 11 bases between. Looked up from germline, CDR1 is MNHEY and CDR2 is SVGAGI. The CDR3 has 14 residues.

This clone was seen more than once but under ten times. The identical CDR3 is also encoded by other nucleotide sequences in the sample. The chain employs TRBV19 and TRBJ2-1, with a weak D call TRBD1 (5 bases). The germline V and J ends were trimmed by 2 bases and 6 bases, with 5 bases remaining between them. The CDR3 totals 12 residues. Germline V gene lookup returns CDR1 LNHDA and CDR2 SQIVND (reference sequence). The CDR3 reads CASSIQGNEQFF. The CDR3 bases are TGTGCCAGTAGTATACAGGGCAATGAGCAGTTCTTC.

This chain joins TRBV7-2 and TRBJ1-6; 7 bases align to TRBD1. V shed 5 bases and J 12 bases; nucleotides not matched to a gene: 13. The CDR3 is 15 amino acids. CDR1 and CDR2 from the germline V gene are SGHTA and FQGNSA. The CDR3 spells CASSPQGPGGRPLHF. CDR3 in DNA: TGTGCCAGCAGCCCTCAGGGGCCAGGGGGGAGACCCCTCCACTTT.

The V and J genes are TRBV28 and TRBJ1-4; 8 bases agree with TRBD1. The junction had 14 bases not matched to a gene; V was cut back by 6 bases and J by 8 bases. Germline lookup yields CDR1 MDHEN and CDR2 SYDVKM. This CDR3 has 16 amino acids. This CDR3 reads CASRLKDVTGAEKLFF. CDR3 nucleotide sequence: TGTGCCAGCAGGCTAAAGGATGTGACAGGGGCAGAAAAACTGTTTTTT.

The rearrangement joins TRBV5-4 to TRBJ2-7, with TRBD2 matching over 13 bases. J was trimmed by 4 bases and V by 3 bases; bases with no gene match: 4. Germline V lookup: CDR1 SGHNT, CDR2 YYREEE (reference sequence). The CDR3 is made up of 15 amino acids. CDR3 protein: CASSSLAGGLYEQYF. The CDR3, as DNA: TGTGCCAGCAGCTCACTAGCGGGGGGGCTATACGAGCAGTACTTC.

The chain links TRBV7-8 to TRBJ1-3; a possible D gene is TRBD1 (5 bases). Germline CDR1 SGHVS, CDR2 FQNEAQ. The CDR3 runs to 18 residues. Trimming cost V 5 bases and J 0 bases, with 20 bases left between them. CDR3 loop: CASSMGEVGAISGNTIYF. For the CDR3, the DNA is TGTGCCAGCAGCATGGGGGAGGTTGGAGCTATCTCTGGAAACACCATATATTTT.

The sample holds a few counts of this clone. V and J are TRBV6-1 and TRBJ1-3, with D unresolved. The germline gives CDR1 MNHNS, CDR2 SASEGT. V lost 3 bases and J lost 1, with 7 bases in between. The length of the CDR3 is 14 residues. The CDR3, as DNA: TGTGCCAGCAGTGATGGAGCGTCTGGAAACACCATATATTTT. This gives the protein CASSDGASGNTIYF.

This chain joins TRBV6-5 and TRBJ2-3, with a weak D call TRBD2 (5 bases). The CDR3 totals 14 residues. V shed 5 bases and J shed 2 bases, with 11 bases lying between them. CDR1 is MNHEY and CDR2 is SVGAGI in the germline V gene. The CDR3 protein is CASSQRFLTDTQYF. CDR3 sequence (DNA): TGTGCCAGCAGTCAGCGGTTTCTCACAGATACGCAGTATTTT.